This T cell receptor beta chain was documented in a study of monozygotic twins with inflammatory bowel disease. Study-level results: Discordant twins had repertoire similarity that did not differ from that of concordant twins, possibly from limited power. Distinguishing T cell subtypes was not possible.

Both the TCRalpha cDNA and the TCRbeta cDNA were taken through two nested PCRs, lasting approximately 16 and 10 cycles. TCRdb reanalyzed the 5' RACE reads and collapses them to one entry per CDR3 protein, without DNA. Here the sample table reports fewer than 150,000 distinct CDR3 sequences. About this clonotype itself: Its antigen is undetermined.

The CDR3 spans 15 residues. Looked up from germline, CDR1 is LGHNA and CDR2 is YNFKEQ. Sequencing used blood. The receptor comes from a human donor with ulcerative colitis or Crohn's disease, or a healthy co-twin of an affected twin (not recorded which). V and J are TRBV4-2 and TRBJ2-7; lacking DNA, the TRBD2 call made by TCRdb goes unchecked. CDR3 amino acids: CASSDPLAGDYEQYF.